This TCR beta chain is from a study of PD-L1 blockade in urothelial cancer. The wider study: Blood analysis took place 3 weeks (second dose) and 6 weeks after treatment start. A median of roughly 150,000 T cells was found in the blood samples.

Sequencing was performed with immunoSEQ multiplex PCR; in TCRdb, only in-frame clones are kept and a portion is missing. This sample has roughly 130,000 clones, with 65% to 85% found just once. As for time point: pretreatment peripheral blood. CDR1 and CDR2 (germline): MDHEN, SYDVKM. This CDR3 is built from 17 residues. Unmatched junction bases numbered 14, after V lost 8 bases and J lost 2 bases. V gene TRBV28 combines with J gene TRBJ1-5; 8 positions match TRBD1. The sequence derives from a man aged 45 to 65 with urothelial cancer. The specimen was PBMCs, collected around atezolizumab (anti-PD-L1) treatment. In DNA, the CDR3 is TGTGCCAGCGTGACGAGCACAGGGGGGAAAGGCAATCAGCCCCAGCATTTT. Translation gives CASVTSTGGKGNQPQHF.